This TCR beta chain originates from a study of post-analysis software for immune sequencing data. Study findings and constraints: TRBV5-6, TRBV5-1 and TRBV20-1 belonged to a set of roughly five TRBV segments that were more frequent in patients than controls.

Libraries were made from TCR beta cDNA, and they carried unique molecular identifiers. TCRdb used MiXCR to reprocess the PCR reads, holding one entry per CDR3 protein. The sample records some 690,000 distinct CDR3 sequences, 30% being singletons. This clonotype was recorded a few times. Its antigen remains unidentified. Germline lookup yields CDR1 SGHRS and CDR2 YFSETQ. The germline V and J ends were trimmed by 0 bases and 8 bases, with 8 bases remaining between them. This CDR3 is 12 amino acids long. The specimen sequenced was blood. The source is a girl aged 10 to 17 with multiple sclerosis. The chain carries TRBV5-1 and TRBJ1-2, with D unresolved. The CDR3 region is CASSLEGLGYTF. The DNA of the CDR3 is TGCGCCAGCAGCTTGGAAGGGTTGGGCTACACCTTC.